The 23 T cell receptor beta chains in this list originate from one sample, sequenced in a study of blood T cell repertoires in COVID-19. Sequencing was performed with immunoSEQ multiplex PCR; in TCRdb, only in-frame clones are kept and a portion is missing. The sample gives more than 85,000 clones, 80% of which show up once; 4% to 5.5% is in the top ten. Source material: peripheral blood. Receptor source: a human donor in a cohort sampled during active or convalescent COVID-19.

This clone has only one observation. CDR3 loop: CASTGTGGSGNQPQHF. The CDR3 DNA is TGTGCCAGTACCGGGACAGGGGGATCCGGCAATCAGCCCCAGCATTTT. V is TRBV19 and J is TRBJ1-5; 11 nucleotides agree with TRBD1. Trimming cost V 7 bases and J 2 bases; bases outside gene matches: 7. The CDR3 has 16 amino acids. CDR1 is LNHDA and CDR2 is SQIVND in the germline V gene (reference sequence).

This clone was counted a few times. The chain links TRBV7-8 to TRBJ2-7; 12 bases align to TRBD2. The CDR3 spans 19 residues. After removal of 5 bases from V and 5 bases from J, the junction contained 19 bases not matched to a gene. Per the germline V gene, CDR1 is SGHVS and CDR2 is FQNEAQ. CDR3 nucleotide sequence: TGTGCCAGCAGCCCGACACGGGGGACTAGCGGGTTGGGCGTAGACGAGCAGTACTTC. Encoded protein: CASSPTRGTSGLGVDEQYF.

The chain recombines TRBV11-3 with TRBJ2-3; 9 bases agree with TRBD2. This CDR3 is 18 amino acids long. V shed 4 bases and J 4 bases; nucleotides not matched to a gene: 15. Germline loops: CDR1 SGHNT, CDR2 YENEEA. CDR3 bases: TGTGCCAGCAGCTCGGCCTTTGCGGGAGGGCCGTCCCCAGATACGCAGTATTTT. Translated: CASSSAFAGGPSPDTQYF.

The CDR3 region is CASRSYRGNSPLHF. As DNA, the CDR3 is TGTGCCAGCAGGTCCTACAGGGGAAATTCACCCCTCCACTTT. This chain joins TRBV28 and TRBJ1-6; the match to TRBD1 covers 7 bases. V shed 6 bases, J shed 7 bases, and the junction held 6 bases outside the gene matches. Germline V gene lookup returns CDR1 MDHEN and CDR2 SYDVKM. The CDR3 spans 14 residues.

J is TRBJ1-4 and V is TRBV7-8; tentative D call: TRBD1 (6 bases). Germline V gene lookup returns CDR1 SGHVS and CDR2 FQNEAQ. Trimming pared 5 bases from V and 8 bases from J, leaving 18 bases between. The CDR3 is 15 residues long. The CDR3 DNA is TGTGCCAGCAGCCCGCGGTCAGGGGTGAACGAAAAACTGTTTTTT. This gives the protein CASSPRSGVNEKLFF.

The chain recombines TRBV6-2 or TRBV6-3 with TRBJ2-5, with a weak D call TRBD1 (5 bases). V lost 2 bases to trimming and J lost 4 bases, with 8 bases between them. The CDR3 contains 13 residues. CDR1 and CDR2 from the germline V gene are MNHEY and SVGEGT. Written as DNA, the CDR3 is TGTGCCAGCAGTTACCCAGGGCGAGAGACCCAGTACTTC. Translated: CASSYPGRETQYF.

The CDR3 loop is CASSRRTSGRSTYEQYF. Here the CDR3 DNA reads TGTGCCAGCAGTCGAAGGACTAGCGGGAGGTCCACCTACGAGCAGTACTTC. This sequence joins TRBV6-6 and TRBJ2-7; 14 nucleotides match TRBD2. Unmatched junction bases numbered 8, after V lost 5 bases and J lost 2 bases. This CDR3 comprises 17 residues. The V gene's germline CDR1 is MNHNY and CDR2 SVGAGI (reference sequence).

This clone was found a few times. CDR3 bases: TGCGCCAGCAGCACGGGGACTGCACCGAAAGAGACCCAGTACTTC. This sequence encodes CASSTGTAPKETQYF. V is TRBV5-1 and J is TRBJ2-5, with TRBD2 as a possible D gene (6 bases). V shed 4 bases and J shed 3 bases, with 16 bases lying between them. The CDR3 totals 15 residues. Germline loops: CDR1 SGHRS, CDR2 YFSETQ.

This chain uses TRBV5-1 with TRBJ2-1; D may be TRBD2 (6 bases). Germline loops: CDR1 SGHRS, CDR2 YFSETQ. The CDR3 is 18 amino acids. V lost 3 bases to trimming and J lost 0 bases, with 19 bases between them. The chain's CDR3 is CASSSGDSSFSSYNEQFF. The CDR3 DNA is TGCGCCAGCAGCTCGGGGGACTCTTCGTTTAGCTCCTACAATGAGCAGTTCTTC.

V gene TRBV11-1 combines with J gene TRBJ2-7, with 8 bases identical to TRBD1. Germline CDR1 and CDR2: SGHAT and FQDESV (reference sequence). V shed 5 bases and J 2 bases; nucleotides not matched to a gene: 8. The CDR3 runs 15 residues. In nucleotides, the CDR3 is TGTGCCAGCAGCCCGCGGGGACAGGACACCTACGAGCAGTACTTC. It is translated as CASSPRGQDTYEQYF.

This clone was observed once. V is TRBV4-3 and J is TRBJ1-4; TRBD1 matches 9 bases. The CDR3 covers 14 residues. The V gene end was trimmed by 4 bases and the J gene end by 11 bases; junction bases not matched to a gene: 8. Germline V gene data show CDR1 as LGHNA and CDR2 as YSLEER. CDR3 protein: CASSLGDRERKLFF. The DNA of the CDR3 is TGCGCCAGCAGCCTAGGGGACAGGGAAAGGAAACTGTTTTTT.

The chain has TRBV5-8 and TRBJ2-7; D unresolved. The V and J ends lost 5 bases and 0 bases respectively, with 9 bases between them. Per the germline V gene, CDR1 is SGHTS and CDR2 is YDEGEE. The CDR3 is made up of 13 amino acids. CDR3 sequence: CASSYGPSYEQYF. The CDR3 DNA sequence: TGTGCCAGCAGTTATGGCCCCTCCTACGAGCAGTACTTC.

The chain is built from TRBV3-1 (or the pseudogene TRBV3-2) and TRBJ2-5; 13 bases are a match to TRBD2. Per the germline V gene, CDR1 is LGHDT and CDR2 is YNNKEL (reference sequence). CDR3 length: 17 amino acids. V was pared by 4 bases and J by 1 base, with 6 bases of the junction left unmatched. CDR3 DNA: TGTGCCAGCAGCCTACGGACTAGCGGGGGAACCCAAGAGACCCAGTACTTC. Encoded protein: CASSLRTSGGTQETQYF.

The chain has TRBV19 and TRBJ2-1; 8 bases are a match to TRBD1. V shed 6 bases, J shed 1 base, and the junction held 5 bases outside the gene matches. The CDR3 has 15 residues. Germline V gene data show CDR1 as LNHDA and CDR2 as SQIVND (reference sequence). CDR3 coding DNA: TGTGCCAGTAGCTTGACAGGGGTATCCTACAATGAGCAGTTCTTC. Its protein product is CASSLTGVSYNEQFF.

The V call is TRBV4-1, the J call TRBJ2-7; TRBD1 agrees at 7 bases. Trimming took 3 bases from V and 5 from J; bases not matched to a gene: 19. Germline V gene lookup returns CDR1 MGHRA and CDR2 YSYEKL. CDR3 size: 18 residues. Here the CDR3 reads CASSHPQKTVGQVDEQYF. The CDR3 DNA reads TGCGCCAGCAGCCACCCCCAGAAGACCGTAGGACAGGTGGACGAGCAGTACTTC.

The chain couples TRBV4-3 to TRBJ1-5; D not resolved. This CDR3 contains 15 residues. V lost 0 bases, J lost 6 bases, and 12 bases lay in between. Germline CDR1 LGHNA, CDR2 YSLEER. For the CDR3, the DNA is TGCGCCAGCAGCCAAGATCCACGAGGAATTCAGCCCCAGCATTTT. This codes for CASSQDPRGIQPQHF.

The sample holds one count of this clone. The chain links TRBV3-1 (or the pseudogene TRBV3-2) to TRBJ2-6; TRBD1 aligns across 10 bases. CDR3 length: 16 amino acids. The germline gives CDR1 LGHDT, CDR2 YNNKEL (reference sequence). V was clipped by 4 bases and J by 2 bases; unmatched bases: 2. CDR3 nucleotides: TGTGCCAGCAGCCCGACAGGGGGCGCTGGGGCCAACGTCCTGACTTTC. Protein sequence: CASSPTGGAGANVLTF.

This clone was picked up one time. This rearrangement joins TRBV27 to TRBJ1-4, with a weak D call TRBD1 (5 bases). The length of the CDR3 is 13 residues. In germline, CDR1 is MNHEY, CDR2 SMNVEV (reference sequence). V was pared by 8 bases and J by 8 bases, with 15 bases between. As DNA, the CDR3 is TGTGCCAGCCGTGGGGGGGGGAGAGAAAAACTGTTTTTT. Translating it yields CASRGGGREKLFF.

This clone is a singleton in its sample. The chain joins TRBV28 to TRBJ2-7; TRBD2 aligns across 13 bases. CDR1 MDHEN and CDR2 SYDVKM come from the germline V gene. The length of the CDR3 is 16 residues. After removal of 4 bases from V and 0 bases from J, the junction contained 3 bases not matched to a gene. The CDR3 loop reads CASSSWTSGSSYEQYF. The CDR3 DNA reads as TGTGCCAGCAGTTCGTGGACTAGCGGGAGCTCCTACGAGCAGTACTTC.

The gene calls are TRBV19 and TRBJ2-1, with 8 bases lining up with TRBD1. The CDR3 contains 13 residues. The V gene end was trimmed by 5 bases and the J gene end by 4 bases; junction bases not matched to a gene: 1. The germline V gene encodes CDR1 LNHDA and CDR2 SQIVND (reference sequence). The CDR3 sequence is CASSGQGYNEQFF. In DNA form, the CDR3 reads TGTGCCAGTAGTGGACAGGGATACAATGAGCAGTTCTTC.

The chain couples TRBV10-2 to TRBJ1-5; 8 bases match TRBD1. The CDR3 loop spans 13 amino acids. CDR1 is WSHSY, CDR2 SAAADI, per germline. The V gene end was trimmed by 7 bases and the J gene end by 5 bases; junction bases not matched to a gene: 4. The DNA of the CDR3 is TGCGCCAGCACCCGGGACAGGTATCAGCCCCAGCATTTT. Its protein is CASTRDRYQPQHF.

The V call is TRBV10-3, the J call TRBJ1-2, with 7 bases aligning to TRBD1. V lost 6 bases to trimming and J lost 4 bases; unmatched junction nucleotides: 8. The length of the CDR3 is 14 residues. Germline CDR1 is ENHRY and CDR2 is SYGVKD. CDR3 amino acids: CAIRGVDRSYGYTF. As DNA, the CDR3 is TGTGCCATCAGGGGGGTGGACAGGAGCTATGGCTACACCTTC.

J is TRBJ2-4 and V is TRBV7-2; D may be TRBD1 (6 bases). Per the germline V gene, CDR1 is SGHTA and CDR2 is FQGNSA. The CDR3 is 14 residues long. Trimming left V 1 base short and J 4 bases short, with 8 bases between. The CDR3 DNA reads TGTGCCAGCAGCTTAGGGACAGCTAAAAACATTCAGTACTTC. It codes for CASSLGTAKNIQYF.